These 20 T cell receptor beta chains were all obtained from the same sample, sequenced in a study of regulatory T cells in long-lasting Graves disease. Library construction for TCR beta used iRepertoire HTBI primers and Arm-PCR of CDR3 regions. TCRdb re-called the multiplex PCR reads through MiXCR, storing one row per CDR3 protein. This table has roughly 700,000 distinct CDR3 sequences, around 30% appearing once. Indicated time point: persistent/refractory GD, antithyroid drugs over 5 years with positive TRAb. The TCR library was made from RNA extracted from PBMCs. Sequenced here: peripheral blood mononuclear cells (PBMCs), sampled when the disease was refractory, from a patient treated with antithyroid drugs. Source of these receptors: a female donor with Graves disease.

This chain connects TRBV7-9 to TRBJ2-7; TRBD2 matches at 8 bases. The CDR3 runs 12 residues. V dropped 1 base and J dropped 12; count of bases not matched to a gene: 5. Germline values: CDR1 SEHNR, CDR2 FQNEAQ (reference sequence). CDR3 bases: TGTGCCAGCAGCTTAGTACTAGCGGACCCGTACTTC. The encoded protein is CASSLVLADPYF.

This clonotype was observed a single time. The chain is built from TRBV7-3 and TRBJ2-3, with 8 nucleotides matching TRBD1. Germline V gene data show CDR1 as SGHTA and CDR2 as FQGTGA. The CDR3 is 15 residues long. V trimming: 5 bases; J trimming: 6 bases; junction bases outside the gene matches: 10. The CDR3 region has the DNA TGTGCCAGCAGCGTCTCCGGACAGGGAGGCGATACGCAGTATTTT. As protein: CASSVSGQGGDTQYF. Complete variable domain (other parts from reference TRBV7-3 and TRBJ2-3): GAGVSQTPSNKVTEKGKYVELRCDPISGHTALYWYRQSLGQGPEFLIYFQGTGAADDSGLPNDRFFAVRPEGSVSTLKIQRTERGDSAVYLCASSVSGQGGDTQYFGPGTRLTVL.

The chain couples TRBV15 to TRBJ1-1; 7 nucleotides agree with TRBD1. J was trimmed by 0 bases and V by 3 bases; bases with no gene match: 7. Germline CDR1 reads LNHNV; CDR2 reads YYDKDF (reference sequence). CDR3 length equals 16 residues. The chain's CDR3 is CATSRDRILLNTEAFF. In DNA form, the CDR3 reads TGTGCCACCAGCAGGGACAGGATCCTTCTGAACACTGAAGCTTTCTTT.

The count of this clonotype is one. This sequence may be a read error, since a much larger clone differs from it by one base. CDR3 coding DNA: TGTGCCACCAGCAGAGATTTTCCGAACAGGGCTTCTGACTATGGCTACACCTTC. This encodes CATSRDFPNRASDYGYTF. The chain carries TRBV15 and TRBJ1-2; D perhaps matches TRBD1 (6 bases). CDR1 and CDR2 from the germline V gene are LNHNV and YYDKDF (reference sequence). V gave up 0 bases and J gave up 3 bases, with 20 bases separating them. The CDR3 is 18 amino acids.

This chain links TRBV20-1 with TRBJ2-7; 7 bases are shared with TRBD1. J gave up 2 bases and V 6 bases, and 10 bases lay outside the gene matches. Per the germline V gene, CDR1 is DFQATT and CDR2 is SNEGSKA (reference sequence). This CDR3 is 14 amino acids long. The CDR3 DNA reads as TGCAGTGCACGAATCTCCGGGACAGCCTACGAGCAGTACTTC. It yields the protein CSARISGTAYEQYF.

This clonotype was detected only a few times. This chain links TRBV6-1 with TRBJ1-5; D might be TRBD1 (5 bases). Trimming pared 6 bases from V and 0 bases from J, leaving 21 bases between. Germline V gene data show CDR1 as MNHNS and CDR2 as SASEGT. The CDR3 contains 18 residues. The CDR3 loop reads CASRNTGPQRYSNQPQHF. The DNA for the CDR3 is TGTGCCAGCAGGAACACAGGACCGCAACGGTATAGCAATCAGCCCCAGCATTTT.

This rearrangement joins TRBV11-2 to TRBJ2-2; D is possibly TRBD2 (6 bases). CDR1 is SGHAT and CDR2 is FQNNGV in the germline V gene. CDR3 size: 19 residues. Trimming removed 7 bases from V and 1 base from J, with 25 bases in between. The DNA of the CDR3 is TGTGCCAGCAAGAAAAGTTTTGGGGGAAGGCGGGAGAACACCGGGGAGCTGTTTTTT. Translated, it gives CASKKSFGGRRENTGELFF.

V and J are TRBV10-3 and TRBJ2-3, with 10 bases that match TRBD2. CDR1 and CDR2 from the germline V gene are ENHRY and SYGVKD. J lost 5 bases, V lost 2 bases, and 7 bases had no gene match. CDR3 length: 16 residues. CDR3 nucleotide sequence: TGTGCCATCAGTGAGGCGACTAGCGGGTGGAGAGATACGCAGTATTTT. Translation: CAISEATSGWRDTQYF.

The genes are TRBV6-1 and TRBJ1-4; D not resolved. There are 15 residues in the CDR3. V lost 5 bases, J lost 4 bases, and 14 bases lay in between. The germline V gene encodes CDR1 MNHNS and CDR2 SASEGT. The CDR3 protein is CASSPQLGFNEKLFF. In DNA form, the CDR3 reads TGTGCCAGCAGTCCGCAGCTAGGATTTAATGAAAAACTGTTTTTT.

This CDR3 reads CSARLGFGNQPQHF. For the CDR3, the DNA is TGCAGTGCTAGATTGGGGTTCGGCAATCAGCCCCAGCATTTT. The chain employs TRBV20-1 and TRBJ1-5; D uncertain. The germline V and J ends were trimmed by 2 bases and 2 bases, with 10 bases remaining between them. The CDR3 length is 14 residues. In germline, CDR1 is DFQATT, CDR2 SNEGSKA (reference sequence).

Here the CDR3 reads CSARGRISTDTQYF. In DNA, the CDR3 is TGCAGTGCTAGAGGGCGGATTAGCACAGATACGCAGTATTTT. V is TRBV20-1 and J is TRBJ2-3; D is unclear. Germline-derived CDR1 and CDR2 are DFQATT and SNEGSKA (reference sequence). This CDR3 comprises 14 residues. Trimming removed 1 base at V and 0 bases at J, with 8 bases between.

The chain is built from TRBV20-1 and TRBJ1-1; a weak D match, TRBD1 (5 bases). The CDR3 is 15 residues long. With 3 bases removed from V and 1 base from J, the gap between germline ends came to 15 bases. Germline V gives CDR1 DFQATT, CDR2 SNEGSKA (reference sequence). DNA of the CDR3: TGCAGTGCTAGCCCTCTCTCCAGGGCGAACACTGAAGCTTTCTTT. Translation gives CSASPLSRANTEAFF.

This clonotype was observed a few times. This chain connects TRBV28 to TRBJ1-2; D not certain. Trimming removed 10 bases at V and 2 bases at J, with 8 bases between. This CDR3 is built from 11 residues. Germline CDR1 MDHEN, CDR2 SYDVKM. Written as DNA, the CDR3 is TGTGCCACCCGAGAAAACTATGGCTACACCTTC. Amino acids: CATRENYGYTF.

The chain uses TRBV12-3 or TRBV12-4 and TRBJ1-5, with no clear D. Trimming shortened V by 0 bases and J by 10 bases, and 10 bases separated the two germline ends. The CDR3 runs to 13 residues. The CDR3 DNA reads TGTGCCAGCAGTTTAGCCCCAATCGATCCCCAGCATTTT. This translates into CASSLAPIDPQHF.

This clonotype occurred a few times. The V gene is TRBV3-1, the J gene TRBJ1-3; D unclear. V lost 2 bases and J 1 base, leaving 12 bases between the germline ends. There are 16 residues in the CDR3. Germline V gene data show CDR1 as LGHDT and CDR2 as YNNKEL (reference sequence). In nucleotides, the CDR3 is TGTGCCAGCAGCCAACGGGCAGTGGGTTCTGGAAACACCATATATTTT. Protein: CASSQRAVGSGNTIYF.

This clonotype was found many times. This chain uses TRBV11-2 with TRBJ1-1; tentatively, D is TRBD1 (5 bases). V lost 2 bases to trimming and J lost 1 base, with 17 bases between them. The germline V gene encodes CDR1 SGHAT and CDR2 FQNNGV. CDR3 size: 17 residues. The CDR3 nucleotides read TGTGCCAGCAGCTTACCCCTCCCAGGGCGGAGGAACACTGAAGCTTTCTTT. Protein sequence: CASSLPLPGRRNTEAFF.

This clonotype has ten or more counts. V usage is TRBV7-8 and J usage is TRBJ1-2; TRBD1 aligns across 11 bases. The CDR3 consists of 16 residues. Germline V lookup: CDR1 SGHVS, CDR2 FQNEAQ. Trimming removed 5 bases from V and 4 bases from J; junction bases left unmatched: 9. The CDR3 DNA follows: TGTGCCAGCAGCGCCGGGACAGGGGGAGGCTCCTATGGCTACACCTTC. Translated: CASSAGTGGGSYGYTF.

A note on this clonotype: A much bigger clone sits one base away, suggesting this may be a read error. Here the CDR3 omits its conserved ending phenylalanine or tryptophan, so a read error is the likely source. The chain links TRBV20-1 to TRBJ2-5; 9 bases are a match to TRBD2. The CDR3 sequence is 14 residues long. V gave up 6 bases and J gave up 2 bases; unmatched junction bases: 7. Germline CDR1 DFQATT, CDR2 SNEGSKA (reference sequence). CDR3: CSALAGTKQETQYL. DNA for the CDR3: TGCAGTGCACTAGCGGGTACAAAGCAAGAGACCCAGTACCTC.

This sequence joins TRBV20-1 and TRBJ2-2, with TRBD2 matching over 7 bases. The CDR3 runs 14 residues. V dropped 3 bases and J dropped 6; count of bases not matched to a gene: 7. The germline CDR1 and CDR2 sequences are DFQATT and SNEGSKA (reference sequence). The CDR3: CSASWAGASGELFF. CDR3 nucleotide sequence: TGCAGTGCTAGCTGGGCGGGAGCCTCCGGGGAGCTGTTTTTT.

The chain combines TRBV3-1 with TRBJ1-1; D gene ambiguous. Germline loops: CDR1 LGHDT, CDR2 YNNKEL (reference sequence). The CDR3 sequence is 11 residues long. Trimming removed 4 bases from V and 6 bases from J, with 6 bases in between. CDR3 protein: CASSRLSEAFF. The CDR3 bases are TGTGCCAGCAGCCGACTTTCTGAAGCTTTCTTT.